This TCR beta chain was profiled in a study of T cell changes during pregnancy in multiple sclerosis (dated by TCRdb to the late 2010s). General notes on the study: Changes in the T cell repertoire over the course of pregnancy were examined in this study in women with multiple sclerosis.

Library creation used the immunoSEQ multiplex PCR assay. Imported from immuneACCESS, the table was reduced by TCRdb to in-frame sequences with V and J called. These copies leave out some clones; in studies compared against another copy, an unresolved V gene accounts for under half, and the cause of the remainder is not known. The sample table holds roughly 61,000 clones, of which approximately 94% were seen once. The ten largest account for 2% to 3% of the sample. Its CDR3 holds 13 amino acids, cysteine through phenylalanine. The entry retains the CDR3 DNA only, 39 bases that are in frame from base 1. V drops 6 bases and J drops 4 bases, leaving 12 bases in between. In the germline V gene, CDR1 corresponds to LGHNT and CDR2 to FRNRAP. A remark on this clone: The antigen it recognizes is unknown. Nothing much larger sits one base from this clone, and base qualities are not available.

The sequences come from CD8+ T cells from peripheral blood mononuclear cells, collected after pregnancy. The chain is encoded by TRBV12-5 joined to TRBJ1-1, with an unclear D gene assignment. The receptor was isolated from a female donor with multiple sclerosis, enrolled in a pregnancy study. The CDR3: CASGLGRSTEAFF. In nucleotides, the sequence is TGTGCTAGTGGACTGGGGAGAAGCACTGAAGCTTTCTTT.